Sequencing of this T cell receptor beta chain was carried out in a study of control samples from healthy donors and cancer patients. Only in-frame clones appear in the TCRdb table, and some are missing; sequencing was by immunoSEQ multiplex PCR. The table records around 130,000 clones, 88% of them present only once. J gave up 1 base and V 2 bases, and 8 bases lay outside the gene matches. This CDR3 has 17 amino acids. The germline CDR1 and CDR2 sequences are MNHEY and SVGEGT. This chain links TRBV6-2 or TRBV6-3 with TRBJ1-2; TRBD1 matches at 9 bases. The receptor comes from a middle-aged man in good health. Sequenced material: blood. The CDR3 region has the DNA TGTGCCAGCAGTTACGAGATGGGACAGGGACGTAACTATGGCTACACCTTC. Amino acid sequence: CASSYEMGQGRNYGYTF.